The 18 T cell receptor beta chains listed next were all sequenced from one sample in a study of cytomegalovirus exposure and HLA in healthy donors (dated by TCRdb to the late 2010s). Library creation used the immunoSEQ multiplex PCR assay. TCRdb stores this immuneACCESS table with in-frame sequences only. Part of the clones is absent; in the studies checked, under half of the shortfall reflects unresolved V genes, and no reason is known for the rest. This sample gives about 350,000 clones in total; approximately 86% of them show up just once. Of the sample, more than 0.9% is held by the ten largest clones. Sequencing was done on a sample of PBMCs. These receptors all stem from a woman in her 30s in good health and CMV-seropositive.

The genes are TRBV5-1 and TRBJ2-5; 8 positions match TRBD2. Trimming at V came to 4 bases and at J to 4 bases, leaving 3 bases not matched to a gene. Germline-derived CDR1 and CDR2 are SGHRS and YFSETQ. This CDR3 contains 13 residues. The CDR3 DNA follows: TGCGCCAGCAGCGACCGGGGGGGAGAGACCCAGTACTTC. Residues: CASSDRGGETQYF.

The V gene is TRBV27, the J gene TRBJ2-5; 10 nucleotides align to TRBD1. V was clipped by 6 bases and J by 2 bases; unmatched bases: 6. The CDR3 extends over 15 amino acids. The germline gives CDR1 MNHEY, CDR2 SMNVEV (reference sequence). The CDR3 DNA reads as TGTGCCAGCAGCGAGGACAGGGGGTTTCAAGAGACCCAGTACTTC. This encodes CASSEDRGFQETQYF.

V usage is TRBV19 and J usage is TRBJ2-1; D assignment may be TRBD1 or TRBD2 (5 bases each). The CDR3 has 16 residues. The V end was cut by 5 bases, the J end by 5 bases, with 19 bases between. Germline V gene lookup returns CDR1 LNHDA and CDR2 SQIVND (reference sequence). The CDR3 loop is CASSPPPGRLNNEQFF. The CDR3 bases are TGTGCCAGTAGTCCCCCCCCGGGACGTCTTAACAATGAGCAGTTCTTC.

The rearrangement joins TRBV4-3 to TRBJ2-7; D perhaps matches TRBD1 (6 bases). The CDR3 loop spans 15 amino acids. Trimming shortened V by 4 bases and J by 4 bases, and 17 bases separated the two germline ends. CDR1 and CDR2 from the germline V gene are LGHNA and YSLEER. CDR3 nucleotides: TGCGCCAGCAGCCCGAGTAATACAGGGATTTACGAGCAGTACTTC. It is translated as CASSPSNTGIYEQYF.

V gene TRBV29-1 combines with J gene TRBJ2-7; the D gene is possibly TRBD1 (6 bases). Trimming stripped 0 bases from V and 12 bases from J, with 18 bases between. Germline lookup yields CDR1 SQVTM and CDR2 ANQGSEA. This CDR3 is built from 13 residues. The CDR3 DNA sequence: TGCAGCGTTGAAGATCCGTTTATTGGGGGCGCGTACTTC. Its protein is CSVEDPFIGGAYF.

This clone came up once. Other DNA sequences from this sample encode an identical CDR3 as well. This chain links TRBV6-5 with TRBJ1-5; 8 bases agree with TRBD1. CDR1 and CDR2 from the germline V gene are MNHEY and SVGAGI. After removal of 6 bases from V and 7 bases from J, the junction contained 8 bases not matched to a gene. This CDR3 is 14 amino acids long. Here the CDR3 reads CASSTDRGGQPQHF. The CDR3 nucleotides are TGTGCCAGCAGCACCGACAGGGGTGGACAGCCCCAGCATTTT.

The rearrangement links TRBV6-5 to TRBJ1-5; D uncertain. Germline assignment: CDR1 MNHEY and CDR2 SVGAGI. The V end was cut by 7 bases, the J end by 6 bases, with 10 bases between. The CDR3 is made up of 12 amino acids. The CDR3 DNA reads as TGTGCCAGCAAAGCTATCGGTCAGCCCCAGCATTTT. Translation gives CASKAIGQPQHF.

V and J are TRBV6-1 and TRBJ1-5; D is uncertain. V gave up 7 bases and J gave up 3 bases, with 16 bases separating them. Germline assignment: CDR1 MNHNS and CDR2 SASEGT. CDR3 length: 15 amino acids. As DNA, the CDR3 is TGTGCCAGCAATAATGGTTGGCAAATCAATCAGCCCCAGCATTTT. Protein sequence: CASNNGWQINQPQHF.

The chain carries TRBV30 and TRBJ2-7, with D tentatively TRBD1 or TRBD2 (5 bases each). CDR3 size: 16 residues. Germline-derived CDR1 and CDR2 are GTSNPN and SVGIG (reference sequence). V was shortened by 2 bases and J by 7 bases, with 24 bases between the two germline ends. In nucleotides, the CDR3 is TGTGCCTGGAGTTCAGAGGGGCGGGCCAGCCCAGGAGAGCAGTACTTC. Amino acid sequence: CAWSSEGRASPGEQYF.

The CDR3 loop is CASSSTGTEAFF. DNA for the CDR3: TGTGCCAGCAGTTCAACAGGGACTGAAGCTTTCTTT. The rearrangement links TRBV6-6 to TRBJ1-1, with TRBD1 as a possible D gene (6 bases). CDR1 MNHNY and CDR2 SVGAGI come from the germline V gene (reference sequence). The CDR3 loop spans 12 amino acids. Trimming pared 4 bases from V and 5 bases from J, leaving 8 bases between.

This clone was recorded once. The V gene is TRBV10-3, the J gene TRBJ1-2; TRBD1 is a possible D gene (6 bases). The CDR3 covers 15 residues. V lost 6 bases and J 5 bases, leaving 19 bases between the germline ends. Looked up from germline, CDR1 is ENHRY and CDR2 is SYGVKD. CDR3 bases: TGTGCCATCAGCGAGCAAGGGGGGGCAAAATATGGCTACACCTTC. Translation gives CAISEQGGAKYGYTF.

This chain uses TRBV2 with TRBJ2-5; 11 positions match TRBD2. The CDR3 loop spans 15 amino acids. V trimming: 4 bases; J trimming: 2 bases; junction bases outside the gene matches: 3. CDR1 is SNHLY, CDR2 FYNNEI, per germline. The CDR3: CASSVRTSGQETQYF. CDR3 nucleotide sequence: TGTGCCAGCAGTGTCCGGACTAGCGGGCAAGAGACCCAGTACTTC. Full variable domain (missing parts from reference TRBV2 and TRBJ2-5): EPEVTQTPSHQVTQMGQEVILRCVPISNHLYFYWYRQILGQKVEFLVSFYNNEISEKSEIFDDQFSVERPDGSNFTLKIRSTKLEDSAMYFCASSVRTSGQETQYFGPGTRLLVL.

V usage is TRBV19 and J usage is TRBJ1-2; D unresolved. Germline V gene sequence: CDR1 LNHDA, CDR2 SQIVND (reference sequence). V lost 5 bases and J lost 7, with 26 bases in between. The CDR3 runs to 17 residues. CDR3 nucleotides: TGTGCCAGTAGTTCTCAACAGAAGGTGAACAATTACGGTGGCTACACCTTC. Translating it yields CASSSQQKVNNYGGYTF. The complete variable domain, with remaining parts taken from reference TRBV19 and TRBJ1-2, reads DGGITQSPKYLFRKEGQNVTLSCEQNLNHDAMYWYRQDPGQGLRLIYYSQIVNDFQKGDIAEGYSVSREKKESFPLTVTSAQKNPTAFYLCASSSQQKVNNYGGYTFGSGTRLTVV.

A single count supports this clone. The CDR3, as DNA: TGCGCCAGCAGGGGACTAGCGGGGTACGAGCAGTACTTC. Its protein product is CASRGLAGYEQYF. The chain combines TRBV5-1 with TRBJ2-7; 13 nucleotides match TRBD2. Germline V gene sequence: CDR1 SGHRS, CDR2 YFSETQ. With V trimmed by 5 bases and J by 4 bases, 0 bases remained unmatched. The CDR3 loop spans 13 amino acids.

The chain combines TRBV7-2 with TRBJ2-7; TRBD2 is a possible D gene (6 bases). The CDR3 runs 13 residues. Germline CDR1 SGHTA, CDR2 FQGNSA. The germline V and J ends were trimmed by 5 bases and 4 bases, with 12 bases remaining between them. The CDR3 region has the DNA TGTGCCAGCAGCCTCCGTGCGGGATACGAGCAGTACTTC. Protein product: CASSLRAGYEQYF.

The CDR3: CATSRDGRAGFDEQYF. The CDR3 DNA is TGTGCCACCAGCAGAGACGGCCGGGCAGGGTTCGACGAGCAGTACTTC. The V and J genes are TRBV15 and TRBJ2-7, with D possibly TRBD1 on 5 matching bases. Trimming left V 0 bases short and J 5 bases short, with 17 bases between. The CDR3 has 16 amino acids. Germline values: CDR1 LNHNV, CDR2 YYDKDF (reference sequence).

The J gene is TRBJ2-3, the V gene TRBV9, with D possibly being TRBD2 (5 bases). V gave up 0 bases and J gave up 8 bases, with 10 bases separating them. This CDR3 is 13 amino acids long. Germline V gene sequence: CDR1 SGDLS, CDR2 YYNGEE. The DNA of the CDR3 is TGTGCCAGCAGCGTAGGCGAACTAGGTACGCAGTATTTT. Amino acids: CASSVGELGTQYF.

The rearrangement uses TRBV14 and TRBJ2-7; no reliable D call. V was cut by 4 bases and J by 4 bases, with 5 bases left in between. The CDR3 covers 11 residues. In germline, CDR1 is SGHDN, CDR2 FVKESK. The CDR3 coding sequence is TGTGCCAGCAGCCGACTGTACGAGCAGTACTTC. This gives the protein CASSRLYEQYF.